Listed below are T cell receptor beta chains from one sample, sequenced in a study of blood T cell repertoires in COVID-19. Some clones are missing from TCRdb's copy, which holds only in-frame ones; the method was immunoSEQ multiplex PCR. The sample has some 52,000 clones, around 90% seen once. The sample comprised peripheral blood. Receptors were obtained from a human donor in a cohort sampled during active COVID-19. The CDR3 runs from the conserved cysteine through the conserved F or W. The D gene is left open where the match is weak. For some rows the clone size is stated as once, few or many, or as a class when expanded; others skip it.

CASTPGGGLWEQFF TGCGCCAGCACCCCGGGCGGGGGCCTCTGGGAGCAGTTCTTC - TRBJ2-1 - TRBV5-1
CATSGSVNTGELFF TGTGCCACCAGTGGGTCGGTTAACACCGGGGAGCTGTTTTTT - TRBJ2-2 - TRBV24-1
CASSGAADYGYTF TGTGCCAGCAGCGGGGCAGCCGACTATGGCTACACCTTC - TRBJ1-2 - TRBV9
CASSLFSGSSYEQYF TGTGCCAGCAGTTTGTTTAGCGGGAGCTCCTACGAGCAGTACTTC few TRBJ2-7 TRBD2 TRBV27
CASSQAGTGGYEQYF TGTGCCAGCAGCCAAGCCGGGACAGGGGGCTACGAGCAGTACTTC - TRBJ2-7 TRBD1 TRBV3-1/TRBV3-2
CASSPFNGRREYNEQFF TGTGCCAGCTCACCATTTAACGGGAGGAGGGAATACAATGAGCAGTTCTTC - TRBJ2-1 TRBD2 TRBV18
CASSLTGGRQPQHF TGTGCCAGCAGCCTGACAGGGGGCAGACAGCCCCAGCATTTT - TRBJ1-5 TRBD1 TRBV5-8
CASRTRASDNEQFF TGTGCCAGCAGAACGAGGGCATCCGACAATGAGCAGTTCTTC few TRBJ2-1 - TRBV7-9
CSASSKGAADGYTF TGCAGTGCTAGTAGTAAGGGGGCTGCTGATGGCTACACCTTC - TRBJ1-2 TRBD1 TRBV20-1
CASSPGQPTDTQYF TGTGCCAGCAGCCCAGGACAGCCCACAGATACGCAGTATTTT few TRBJ2-3 - TRBV7-3
CSVQVAGVNTEAFF TGCAGCGTCCAAGTGGCAGGGGTGAACACTGAAGCTTTCTTT - TRBJ1-1 - TRBV29-1
CASSLSTDYGYTF TGTGCCAGCAGCTTATCGACAGACTATGGCTACACCTTC - TRBJ1-2 - TRBV5-4
CASSAPRGDTEAFF TGTGCCAGCAGCGCTCCCAGGGGAGACACTGAAGCTTTCTTT - TRBJ1-1 - TRBV5-6
CASSQGRSYGYTF TGTGCCAGCAGCCAGGGTCGGAGCTATGGCTACACCTTC - TRBJ1-2 - TRBV3-1/TRBV3-2
CASSLRTGAYGYTF TGTGCCAGTAGTCTCCGGACAGGGGCCTATGGCTACACCTTC - TRBJ1-2 TRBD1 TRBV19
CASNLGQSSYNEQFF TGCGCCAGCAATCTGGGACAATCATCCTACAATGAGCAGTTCTTC once TRBJ2-1 - TRBV5-1
CASSIGTGTEAFF TGTGCCAGTAGTATAGGGACAGGAACTGAAGCTTTCTTT once TRBJ1-1 TRBD1 TRBV19
CSVDRRTEGNTIYF TGCAGCGTTGATAGGAGGACGGAAGGAAACACCATATATTTT once TRBJ1-3 - TRBV29-1
CASSVGRYNSPLHF TGTGCCAGCAGCGTCGGGAGATATAATTCACCCCTCCACTTT - TRBJ1-6 - TRBV9
CASSQGLAGDPTGELFF TGTGCCAGCAGCCAAGGTTTAGCGGGAGACCCGACCGGGGAGCTGTTTTTT - TRBJ2-2 TRBD2 TRBV3-1/TRBV3-2
CASSVEASGSHEQYF TGTGCCAGCAGCGTAGAGGCTAGCGGGAGCCACGAGCAGTACTTC - TRBJ2-7 TRBD2 TRBV9